This T cell receptor (beta chain) was recorded in a study of blood T cell repertoires in COVID-19. Overall study context: PBMCs, B-cell-depleted T cells, or T cells provided the cDNA or gDNA that made up the material.

The participants were between 18 and 89 years old and came from about two dozen US areas. Each recovered donor of Cohort 3 presented with two negative PCRs, clearance, or symptom resolution. Generated by immunoSEQ multiplex PCR, the TCRdb table keeps only in-frame clones and is missing some. The sample has about 440,000 clones; 90% are singletons. The CDR3 spans 16 residues. Germline CDR1 and CDR2: MDHEN and SYDVKM. Deletions cut 7 bases from V and 2 bases from J, with 18 bases between. Sequencing was carried out using PBMCs or T cells enriched from blood (not recorded which). This TCR was recovered from a man younger than 35 who had recovered from COVID-19. The chain joins TRBV28 to TRBJ1-3, with D perhaps TRBD1 (6 bases). CDR3 residues: CASTPFRGSAGNTIYF. CDR3 sequence (DNA): TGTGCCAGCACCCCTTTCAGGGGCTCGGCTGGAAACACCATATATTTT.